The clone carrying this TCR beta chain was seen only a few times. Its antigen is not identified. This entry is derived from a study of CD8 T cells in ankylosing spondylitis. Construction of TCR beta libraries was performed using quantitative 5'-RACE with molecular barcodes. TCRdb processed the 5' RACE reads anew with MiXCR; each CDR3 protein has one entry. This repertoire shows 250,000 to 300,000 distinct CDR3 sequences, around 20% found once; its top ten account for less than 9%. Overall study findings and caveats: Disease-linked clones bore a CD8+ phenotype, appearing relatively rarely in peripheral blood. Among TCR beta sequences, a motif of under ten highly homologous variants appeared characteristic of ankylosing spondylitis blood. Clones linked to disease were reported to show significant enrichment in matched ankylosing spondylitis synovial fluid.

The V end lost 6 bases, the J end lost 0 bases, and 12 bases lay between the germline ends. The CDR3 is made up of 15 amino acids. The germline gives CDR1 LNHNV, CDR2 YYDKDF (reference sequence). This chain joins TRBV15 and TRBJ2-1; possibly TRBD2 for D (6 bases). The sequence came from a male donor with ankylosing spondylitis or in good health (not recorded which). Source material: blood, either unsorted or a sorted T cell fraction (not recorded which). CDR3 residues: CATSPGRGSYNEQFF. The CDR3, as DNA: TGTGCCACCAGTCCCGGGCGGGGCTCCTACAATGAGCAGTTCTTC.